The clone carrying this T cell receptor beta chain was detected many times. Antigen specificity is unknown. This record belongs to a study of early T cells in non-severe SARS-CoV-2 infection. Study at large: Sequencing targeted bulk RNA from unsorted whole blood, leaving chains unpaired.

Trimming left V 5 bases short and J 4 bases short, with 23 bases between. CDR3 length: 17 residues. From germline, CDR1 is SGHTA and CDR2 FQGTGA. As part of library construction, unique molecular identifiers were attached to individual cDNA molecules. One entry per CDR3 protein, called by TCRdb with MiXCR from the 5' RACE reads. In the table there are around 61,000 distinct CDR3 sequences, roughly 13% of which are singletons. Study outcomes and limitations: Lookups in VDJdb leaned toward anti-spike CD8 responses and missed private and CD4 specificities.

The sample was whole blood. The gene calls are TRBV7-3 and TRBJ1-1, with D possibly matching TRBD1 (5 bases). The sequence came from an adult who was a healthcare worker with PCR-confirmed SARS-CoV-2 infection or an uninfected control (not recorded which). The CDR3 sequence is CASSPTNTGGGTTEAFF. CDR3 nucleotides: TGTGCCAGCAGCCCGACAAATACCGGCGGGGGAACCACTGAAGCTTTCTTT.